This TCR beta chain is drawn from a study of T cells in Graves' hyperthyroidism and ophthalmopathy. Amplification of TCR beta CDR3 regions was performed using RNA transcripts as template. Initially, a first-round RT-PCR of the TCR CDR3 employed the HTBI primer set. TCRdb recomputed calls from the multiplex PCR reads with MiXCR, one row per CDR3 protein. The sample shows 400,000 to 450,000 distinct CDR3 sequences, over 12% of them seen only once. Exclusion criteria comprised uncontrolled infection, other autoimmune disease, pregnancy or lactation. Fresh peripheral blood, approximately 10 ml, yielded the PBMCs. Study-wide points: Most clonotypes expanded in the thyroid (above 0.001) were also present in blood. In the analysis, a 13 V-J model separated ophthalmopathy from stable hyperthyroidism.

This clonotype showed up many times. Its cognate antigen is unknown. The receptor was derived from a young man with Graves' ophthalmopathy. The sample taken for sequencing was blood.

CDR3 coding DNA: TGTGCCTGGAGTATTGGCAGGGAGGAGACCCAGTACTTC. Its protein product is CAWSIGREETQYF. The chain joins TRBV30 to TRBJ2-5; D might be TRBD1 or TRBD2, each matching 5 bases. The CDR3 contains 13 residues. Between the trimmed V and J ends, which lost 2 bases and 5 bases, there was a span of 12 bases. Germline V lookup: CDR1 GTSNPN, CDR2 SVGIG (reference sequence).